This T cell receptor (beta chain) was profiled in a study of radiation and T cells in renal cell carcinoma. Study overall: Nephrectomy followed 15 Gy stereotactic body radiation by 4 weeks. The study, taken as a whole, reports: Baseline intratumoral clonotype presence is unknown without pretreatment biopsies. Top tumor clonotypes rose in blood 2 weeks post-radiation, then contracted.

Regarding time point: blood 2 weeks post-SBRT. As to treatment: 15 Gy SBRT to primary tumor, nephrectomy 4 weeks later. This renal cell carcinoma was of the clear cell type. This clone came up a few times. Its antigen remains unknown. Clones were read by immunoSEQ multiplex PCR, and TCRdb kept only the in-frame ones, dropping some. The data contain 70,000 to 100,000 clones, approximately 86% of them seen just once; the ten biggest clones take up 20% to 25%. Trimming stripped 6 bases from V and 1 base from J, with 12 bases between. Germline CDR1 is SNHLY and CDR2 is FYNNEI. The CDR3 is made up of 14 amino acids.

Sequencing was performed on blood, taken from a patient whose treatment included radiotherapy and nephrectomy. The receptor comes from a woman between 50 and 59 years old with renal cell carcinoma. The chain uses TRBV2 and TRBJ1-1, with D possibly TRBD1 on 6 matching bases. The CDR3 here is CASRSPGQNTEAFF. CDR3 nucleotides: TGTGCCAGCAGAAGCCCGGGACAGAACACTGAAGCTTTCTTT. Combining the CDR3 with reference TRBV2 and TRBJ1-1 gives the whole variable domain EPEVTQTPSHQVTQMGQEVILRCVPISNHLYFYWYRQILGQKVEFLVSFYNNEISEKSEIFDDQFSVERPDGSNFTLKIRSTKLEDSAMYFCASRSPGQNTEAFFGQGTRLTVV.